Detailed here is one T cell receptor (beta chain). These data belong to a study of blood T cell repertoires in COVID-19. Trimming shortened V by 5 bases and J by 0 bases, and 7 bases separated the two germline ends. There are 13 residues in the CDR3. From germline, CDR1 is SGHTA and CDR2 FQGNSA. The data were produced by immunoSEQ multiplex PCR, yet TCRdb's version contains in-frame clones alone and is incomplete. Among approximately 230,000 clones listed, roughly 80% were seen once. The sequencing sample was made of peripheral blood. The sequence was obtained from an elderly woman with active or convalescent COVID-19. The gene calls are TRBV7-2 and TRBJ1-1, with unresolved D. The CDR3 DNA follows: TGTGCCAGCAGCGACCGGGTGAACACTGAAGCTTTCTTT. Its translation: CASSDRVNTEAFF.